This TCR beta chain was found in a study of cytomegalovirus exposure and HLA in healthy donors. This clone was observed a few times. Its antigen remains unidentified. Study-wide results and caveats: HLA allele associations emerged for about 18,000 TCR beta sequences in a later analysis, at 0.05 false discovery rate.

PCR employed 60 Vbeta and 13 Jbeta primers. Clones were sequenced by immunoSEQ multiplex PCR, and TCRdb holds only the in-frame ones, with some missing. The sample carries around 190,000 clones, roughly a tenth recorded once. Sequences were obtained from PBMCs. This sequence was found in a woman in her 30s in good health and CMV-seropositive.

CDR3 residues: CAAPSSYGSGANVLTF. DNA for the CDR3: TGTGCCGCCCCAAGTTCGTACGGGTCTGGGGCCAACGTCCTGACTTTC. The rearrangement links TRBV7-9 to TRBJ2-6; the D is unclear. Trimming cost V 11 bases and J 1 base, with 18 bases left between them. The V gene's germline CDR1 is SEHNR and CDR2 FQNEAQ (reference sequence). CDR3 length: 16 residues.